These T cell receptor beta chains were read from a single sample in a study of cytomegalovirus exposure and HLA in healthy donors. Here immunoSEQ multiplex PCR was the method, and the copy in TCRdb shows in-frame clones only, minus some. The table lists 220,000 or so clones, 90% to 95% of them singletons. Material: PBMCs. The receptor source for this set is a woman aged 18-29 years in good health and CMV-seronegative. CDR3s include the opening cysteine and the closing phenylalanine or tryptophan. The D gene is left open where the match is weak. Clone size appears in some rows only: once, few, many, or a class for an expanded clone.

TRBV18	NA	NA	TRBJ1-2	TGTGCCAGCTCACCACTCAGTCAGGAAGGCTACACCTTC	CASSPLSQEGYTF
TRBV13	NA	TRBD2	TRBJ2-2	TGTGCCAGCAGCCGATCGGGACTAGCGGGCCGGACCGGGGAGCTGTTTTTT	CASSRSGLAGRTGELFF
TRBV6-4	NA	NA	TRBJ1-1	TGTGCCAGCAGTGACTCTGGCGGGAGTGAAGCTTTCTTT	CASSDSGGSEAFF
TRBV6-1	NA	TRBD1	TRBJ1-2	TGTGCCAGTTCTGCCGGACAGGGGGCGATATATGGCTACACCTTC	CASSAGQGAIYGYTF
TRBV5-4	NA	NA	TRBJ1-1	TGTGCCAGCAGCTTGGCAGTTATGAACACTGAAGCTTTCTTT	CASSLAVMNTEAFF
TRBV5-1	once	NA	TRBJ1-1	TGCGCCAGCCGACCTACAGCAGGGGCGGTCACTGAAGCTTTCTTT	CASRPTAGAVTEAFF
TRBV28	NA	NA	TRBJ2-5	TGTGCCAGCACTTTCCTAGGGGGGACCCAGTACTTC	CASTFLGGTQYF
TRBV4-2	NA	NA	TRBJ1-4	TGTGCCAGCAGCCCCGAATACCAATCCACAGGGAGTTTCGAAAAACTGTTTTTT	CASSPEYQSTGSFEKLFF
TRBV4-1	NA	NA	TRBJ1-1	TGCGCCAGCAGCCAAGGAACCGGGGACACTGAAGCTTTCTTT	CASSQGTGDTEAFF
TRBV6-9	NA	NA	TRBJ1-5	TGTGCCAGCACTAATCAGCCCCAGCATTTT	CASTNQPQHF
TRBV11-3	NA	NA	TRBJ2-7	TGTGCCAGCAGCTACAGGGACTACGAGCAGTACTTC	CASSYRDYEQYF
TRBV5-1	NA	NA	TRBJ1-2	TGCGCCAGCAGCTTGTTTATGGGCGGACTAAGAAGCTATGGCTACACCTTC	CASSLFMGGLRSYGYTF
TRBV27	NA	TRBD2	TRBJ2-7	TGTGCCAGCAGTTTATACGGGACTAGCTCCTACGAGCAGTACTTC	CASSLYGTSSYEQYF
TRBV27	NA	NA	TRBJ2-5	TGTGCCAGCAGTTTATTTATTCAAGAGACCCAGTACTTC	CASSLFIQETQYF
TRBV2	NA	NA	TRBJ2-2	TGTGCCAGCAGTCCTAGTGGTCGGGAGCTGTTTTTT	CASSPSGRELFF
TRBV11-2	few	NA	TRBJ2-2	TGTGCCAGCAGTCCCGGGACTTGGGTAAAGAACACCGGGGAGCTGTTTTTT	CASSPGTWVKNTGELFF
TRBV9	NA	TRBD2	TRBJ2-1	TGTGCCAGCAGCGTCTTAGCGGGAGGTGATTCCTACAATGAGCAGTTCTTC	CASSVLAGGDSYNEQFF
TRBV7-2	NA	NA	TRBJ1-1	TGTGCCAGCAGCAGGGGGACGAGGAACACTGAAGCTTTCTTT	CASSRGTRNTEAFF
TRBV4-1	few	NA	TRBJ1-2	TGCGCCAGCAGCCAAGGGGAGGATGGCTACACCTTC	CASSQGEDGYTF
TRBV10-3	NA	NA	TRBJ1-1	TGTGCCATCAGTGTGCGGGGGGCGATTACTGAAGCTTTCTTT	CAISVRGAITEAFF
TRBV11-3	NA	NA	TRBJ2-7	TGTGCCAGCAGCTTAGATCCCCCAGGTTTGGACTACGAGCAGTACTTC	CASSLDPPGLDYEQYF
TRBV5-1	NA	NA	TRBJ1-1	TGCGCCAGCACCCCGGGACATGGTATAATGAACACTGAAGCTTTCTTT	CASTPGHGIMNTEAFF
TRBV7-7	many	TRBD1	TRBJ2-7	TGTGCCAGCAGCTTGATGGACAGGGACGAGCAGTACTTC	CASSLMDRDEQYF
TRBV5-4	few	TRBD2	TRBJ2-7	TGTGCCAGCAGCCAGACTAGCGGGCGCTACGAGCAGTACTTC	CASSQTSGRYEQYF
TRBV18	NA	NA	TRBJ1-2	TGTGCCAGCTCACCGTACAGACTATTTCACCCGCATGGCTACACCTTC	CASSPYRLFHPHGYTF
TRBV5-6	NA	TRBD2	TRBJ2-5	TGTGCCAGCAACCCGACTAGCGGGAGGGTTCAAGAGACCCAGTACTTC	CASNPTSGRVQETQYF
TRBV11-2	NA	NA	TRBJ2-1	TGTGCCAGCAGCTTTGTCCCCCGGGAGAGGGAGCAGTTCTTC	CASSFVPREREQFF
TRBV2	NA	NA	TRBJ2-5	TGTGCCAGCAGTGAAACAGGAAACCAAGAGACCCAGTACTTC	CASSETGNQETQYF
TRBV7-9	NA	NA	TRBJ1-2	TGTGCCAGCAGCCTGTCAGGCAACTTCACCTTC	CASSLSGNFTF
TRBV6-6	NA	NA	TRBJ1-1	TGTGCCAGCAGTTCCTATGAAGCTTTCTTT	CASSSYEAFF
TRBV10-1	once	NA	TRBJ2-1	TGCGCCAGTTCCGGGGACAATGAGCAGTTCTTC	CASSGDNEQFF
TRBV28	once	NA	TRBJ2-7	TGTGCCAGCCGGGTCCGGGGGAAAACCTACGAGCAGTACTTC	CASRVRGKTYEQYF
TRBV28	once	NA	TRBJ1-1	TGTGCCAGCACTTTCAGGGGAATCGGCGAAGCTTTCTTT	CASTFRGIGEAFF
TRBV7-9	NA	TRBD1	TRBJ1-1	TGTGCCAGCAGCTTAGAGGGGTGGACAGGCAACACTGAAGCTTTCTTT	CASSLEGWTGNTEAFF
TRBV27	NA	TRBD1	TRBJ1-1	TGTGCCAGCTATAGTTTAGCTGGGACAGGGGTTAACACTGAAGCTTTCTTT	CASYSLAGTGVNTEAFF
TRBV19	NA	NA	TRBJ2-3	TGTGCCAGTAGTATAGGGGGCGGGACCGGGAGCACAGATACGCAGTATTTT	CASSIGGGTGSTDTQYF
TRBV27	NA	TRBD1	TRBJ2-1	TGTGCCAGCAGATCGAGGGGGCGCCCGGGGCATGAGCAGTTCTTC	CASRSRGRPGHEQFF
TRBV9	once	TRBD1	TRBJ2-1	TGTGCCAGCAGTGCCAGGGGGACCTACAATGAGCAGTTCTTC	CASSARGTYNEQFF
TRBV2	NA	TRBD1	TRBJ1-1	TGTGCCAGCAGTGCGGACAGGGGGCTGAACACTGAAGCTTTCTTT	CASSADRGLNTEAFF
TRBV28	NA	NA	TRBJ1-5	TGTGCCAGCAGGGTAGCGGGAGATAGCAATCAGCCCCAGCATTTT	CASRVAGDSNQPQHF
TRBV25-1	NA	NA	TRBJ1-2	TGTGCCAGCAGTGAACAGGGGCTGGGCTATGGCTACACCTTC	CASSEQGLGYGYTF